These T cell receptor beta chains were read from a single sample in a study of T cell responses to AZD1222 COVID-19 vaccine. Method: immunoSEQ multiplex PCR; TCRdb's copy keeps in-frame clones and lacks some. The sample shows about 130,000 clones, 85% to 95% of them seen only once. Sequenced material: peripheral blood, taken 28 days after the second AZD1222 dose. The receptors derive from an adult who received the AZD1222 COVID-19 vaccine. Each CDR3 is given with its conserved first and last residue. D genes are given only for firm matches. Rows may omit the clone size; those that give it use once, few, many or a size class.

-	TRBJ2-7	-	TRBV28	TGTGCCACCAGCACTGGGGGGTATGGGGGGCAGTACTTC	CATSTGGYGGQYF
-	TRBJ2-5	-	TRBV7-9	TGTGCCAGCAGCTTAAGCCTGTCGAAAGAGACCCAGTACTTC	CASSLSLSKETQYF
-	TRBJ1-5	-	TRBV6-1	TGTGCCAGCAGTGAAAGGTTACGGCAGCCCCAGCATTTT	CASSERLRQPQHF
-	TRBJ1-1	TRBD1	TRBV9	TGTGCCAGCAGCTTGGGACAGGCTATGAACACTGAAGCTTTCTTT	CASSLGQAMNTEAFF
-	TRBJ1-1	-	TRBV6-5	TGTGCCAGCAAGGCAGGGTCGAACACTGAAGCTTTCTTT	CASKAGSNTEAFF
once	TRBJ1-3	TRBD1	TRBV7-9	TGTGCCAGCAGCCTCACAGGGGCTGCTGGAAACACCATATATTTT	CASSLTGAAGNTIYF
-	TRBJ1-6	-	TRBV6-5	TGTGCCAGCACCCTCCGGTGGGGTAATTCACCCCTCCACTTT	CASTLRWGNSPLHF
-	TRBJ2-1	-	TRBV18	TGTGCCAGCTCACCGAGTGAAGACAATGAGCAGTTCTTC	CASSPSEDNEQFF
-	TRBJ2-1	-	TRBV24-1	TGTGCCACCAGTGAAGTGGGGTTTCATGAGCAGTTCTTC	CATSEVGFHEQFF
-	TRBJ2-7	-	TRBV4-3	TGCGCCAGCAGCCAGGATAGGGAGCACGAGCAGTACTTC	CASSQDREHEQYF
-	TRBJ1-2	TRBD1	TRBV3-1/TRBV3-2	TGTGCCAGCAGCCAGGACCCACAGGGGGATAGAGATGGCTACACCTTC	CASSQDPQGDRDGYTF
-	TRBJ2-1	TRBD1	TRBV7-3	TGTGCCAGCAGCCGACCGGGACAGGGAATCAATGAGCAGTTCTTC	CASSRPGQGINEQFF
once	TRBJ2-3	-	TRBV5-1	TGCGCCAGCAGCTTGGGGGCCAGGGGCACAGATACGCAGTATTTT	CASSLGARGTDTQYF
-	TRBJ1-5	-	TRBV18	TGTGCCAGCTCACCCGACATTAGCAATCAGCCCCAGCATTTT	CASSPDISNQPQHF
-	TRBJ1-1	-	TRBV4-2	TGTGCCAGCAGCCAAGATTTGGAGTCGATTGGGGCTTTCTTT	CASSQDLESIGAFF
-	TRBJ2-1	TRBD2	TRBV7-3	TGTGCCAGCAGCTTAGGGAGGGTCCTTAGCGGGGGGAATGAGCAGTTCTTC	CASSLGRVLSGGNEQFF
-	TRBJ2-7	-	TRBV5-5	TGTGCCAGCAGCATTGCCCCCGGGGCCCCCTACGAGCAGTACTTC	CASSIAPGAPYEQYF
-	TRBJ2-2	-	TRBV19	TGTGCCAGTAGTATTTCCTGGGGTAGGGGAACCGGGGAGCTGTTTTTT	CASSISWGRGTGELFF
-	TRBJ1-1	-	TRBV5-6	TGTGCCAGCAGCTTGGCCGGAGAAGCTTTCTTT	CASSLAGEAFF
once	TRBJ1-2	-	TRBV28	TGTGCCAGCAGTTTAGCGGGACAAGTCTATGGCTACACCTTC	CASSLAGQVYGYTF
-	TRBJ1-2	-	TRBV2	TGTGCCAGCAGCGGTGGTTCTAACTATGGCTACACCTTC	CASSGGSNYGYTF
-	TRBJ2-7	-	TRBV4-2	TGTGCCAGCAGCCAAGAAACTCATAGATCCTACGAGCAGTACTTC	CASSQETHRSYEQYF
-	TRBJ2-7	TRBD1	TRBV5-4	TGTGCCAGCAGTGGACAGGCTAGCCCCACGGGGGAGCAGTACTTC	CASSGQASPTGEQYF
-	TRBJ1-3	-	TRBV9	TGTGCCAGCAGCCCCCCGGTGGGAAAAACCATATATTTT	CASSPPVGKTIYF
once	TRBJ1-6	-	TRBV5-1	TGCGCCAGCAGCTGGGACCTTGGGGGCAATTCACCCCTCCACTTT	CASSWDLGGNSPLHF
-	TRBJ2-3	-	TRBV18	TGTGCCAGCTCCCCATTAGATACGCAGTATTTT	CASSPLDTQYF
-	TRBJ2-7	TRBD1	TRBV5-4	TGTGCCAGCAGCTTGTCTACAGGGGGCCCCTACGAGCAGTACTTC	CASSLSTGGPYEQYF
-	TRBJ2-3	-	TRBV15	TGTGCCACCAGCAGAGAGGAGAGCACAGATACGCAGTATTTT	CATSREESTDTQYF
-	TRBJ2-7	-	TRBV21-1	TGTGCCAGCAGCATATTAGGACAGACCTACGAGCAGTACTTC	CASSILGQTYEQYF
-	TRBJ2-5	TRBD2	TRBV7-2	TGTGCCAGCAGCGTAGCGGGGGGGGCCTTGGAGACCCAGTACTTC	CASSVAGGALETQYF
once	TRBJ2-7	-	TRBV27	TGTGCCAGCAAAACGCCGGGTTACGAGCAGTACTTC	CASKTPGYEQYF
-	TRBJ2-1	TRBD2	TRBV18	TGTGCCAGCTCGGGGGGGAATGAGCAGTTCTTC	CASSGGNEQFF
-	TRBJ1-2	-	TRBV2	TGTGCCAGCGAACGGGCTAACTATGGCTACACCTTC	CASERANYGYTF
-	TRBJ1-2	TRBD1	TRBV6-2/TRBV6-3	TGTGCCAGCAGCCTCTGGACAGGGCCAGATCATTTAGATGGCTACACCTTC	CASSLWTGPDHLDGYTF
-	TRBJ1-5	TRBD1	TRBV7-6	TGTGCCAGCAGCAAGACAGGGGACCAGCCCCAGCATTTT	CASSKTGDQPQHF